Below, 8 T cell receptor beta chains from the same sample are listed, as sequenced in a study of OX40 agonist ivuxolimab in advanced cancers. Sequencing was performed with immunoSEQ multiplex PCR; in TCRdb, only in-frame clones are kept and a portion is missing. The data contain about 26,000 clones, under 90% of them seen just once; the ten biggest clones take up around 10%. This specimen consisted of CD4+ or CD8+ T cells sorted from blood, obtained in a trial of the OX40 agonist ivuxolimab. All receptors come from an adult with an advanced solid tumor such as melanoma, head and neck, liver or kidney cancer.

The chain uses TRBV11-2 and TRBJ2-5; 7 bases agree with TRBD2. J gave up 0 bases and V 1 base, and 2 bases lay outside the gene matches. The CDR3 contains 15 residues. Per the germline V gene, CDR1 is SGHAT and CDR2 is FQNNGV. The CDR3 loop is CASSLVGGYQETQYF. The CDR3 DNA sequence: TGTGCCAGCAGCTTAGTGGGAGGGTACCAAGAGACCCAGTACTTC.

Only a few counts were recorded for this clone. This chain joins TRBV5-4 and TRBJ2-7; 7 bases are a match to TRBD2. This CDR3 has 15 residues. In germline, CDR1 is SGHNT, CDR2 YYREEE (reference sequence). Germline trimming cut 4 bases from V and 6 bases from J; bases unmatched to any gene: 13. The CDR3 protein is CASSRDGGGEVEQYF. In DNA form, the CDR3 reads TGTGCCAGCAGCAGGGACGGCGGGGGAGAAGTCGAGCAGTACTTC.

The chain uses TRBV10-3 and TRBJ2-3; 9 positions match TRBD1. The CDR3 covers 17 residues. The V and J ends lost 0 bases and 2 bases, in that order; junction bases with no gene match: 6. Germline V gene sequence: CDR1 ENHRY, CDR2 SYGVKD. This chain's CDR3 is CAISESLGTGTTDTQYF. As DNA, the CDR3 is TGTGCCATCAGTGAGTCTCTTGGGACAGGGACCACAGATACGCAGTATTTT.

This clone has just a few counts. The chain uses TRBV18 and TRBJ2-4, with D possibly TRBD2 on 7 matching bases. Between the trimmed V and J ends, which lost 6 bases and 2 bases, there was a span of 11 bases. The CDR3 covers 14 residues. Germline CDR1 and CDR2: KGHSH and LQKENI. CDR3 sequence: CASSRGAPKNIQYF. CDR3 sequence (DNA): TGTGCCAGCTCTCGGGGGGCTCCCAAAAACATTCAGTACTTC.

The rearrangement uses TRBV6-5 and TRBJ1-2; 9 bases map to TRBD1. Germline CDR1 is MNHEY and CDR2 is SVGAGI. V lost 2 bases, J lost 5 bases, and 9 bases stayed unmatched. This CDR3 comprises 16 residues. CDR3 in DNA: TGTGCCAGCAGTTACATTGGGGACAGGGAGGTTTATGGCTACACCTTC. Its protein product is CASSYIGDREVYGYTF.

This chain links TRBV29-1 with TRBJ2-2; tentatively, D is TRBD2 (6 bases). The CDR3 spans 13 residues. Trimming shortened V by 3 bases and J by 7 bases, and 12 bases separated the two germline ends. Germline V gene lookup returns CDR1 SQVTM and CDR2 ANQGSEA. DNA for the CDR3: TGCAGCGTTGATGGGGGGTTTGGCGGGGAGCTGTTTTTT. This codes for CSVDGGFGGELFF.

This clone was observed once. The DNA of the CDR3 is TGTGCTAGTGGTACCAACCAGGGAGCTACGGGCGAGCAGTACTTC. Translated, it gives CASGTNQGATGEQYF. The V gene is TRBV12-5, the J gene TRBJ2-7, with D possibly being TRBD1 or TRBD2 (5 bases each). Trimming cost V 5 bases and J 6 bases, with 20 bases left between them. The germline gives CDR1 LGHNT, CDR2 FRNRAP. The CDR3 loop spans 15 amino acids.

The table lists this clone with a few counts. The chain has TRBV28 and TRBJ2-7; TRBD1 aligns across 8 bases. The J segment lost 5 bases and the V segment lost 3 bases, leaving 12 bases of the junction unmatched. Germline values: CDR1 MDHEN, CDR2 SYDVKM. The CDR3 length is 16 residues. The CDR3 bases are TGTGCCAGCAGTTTCAATGCCGGGACAGGAACGGACGAGCAGTACTTC. Translating gives CASSFNAGTGTDEQYF.